The present TCR beta chain was sequenced within a study of early T cells in non-severe SARS-CoV-2 infection. In the study overall: Sequenced material consisted of bulk RNA (from unsorted whole blood), and chains were unpaired.

By share, this clonotype ranks as medium-sized (0.01 to 0.1%). Each cDNA molecule carried a unique molecular identifier. TCRdb re-called the 5' RACE reads through MiXCR, storing one row per CDR3 protein. The table includes 60,000 to 85,000 distinct CDR3 sequences, about 16% detected once. The source material was whole blood. This clonotype was sampled from an adult who was a healthcare worker with PCR-confirmed SARS-CoV-2 infection or an uninfected control (not recorded which).

Here the CDR3 reads CASKESSGRASEQYF. The DNA of the CDR3 is TGTGCCAGCAAGGAGAGTAGCGGGAGGGCGAGCGAGCAGTACTTC. The chain couples TRBV7-2 to TRBJ2-7, with TRBD2 matching 11 bases. The CDR3 covers 15 residues. V was clipped by 7 bases and J by 6 bases; unmatched bases: 11. Per germline, CDR1 SGHTA and CDR2 FQGNSA.